This T cell receptor (beta chain) stems from a study of cytomegalovirus exposure and HLA in healthy donors. Study results and limitations: The TCR clusters that emerged in the first cohort tended, a later analysis found, to co-occur in the 120 or so validation repertoires. Among the CMV-associated chains, three were confirmed in vitro as specific for CMV antigens.

Germline trimming cut 4 bases from V and 5 bases from J; bases unmatched to any gene: 5. Germline CDR1 SNHLY, CDR2 FYNNEI. The CDR3 extends over 15 amino acids. Comments on this clone: What it binds is unknown.

Data came from immunoSEQ multiplex PCR; TCRdb stores just in-frame clones and leaves some out. The table has around 240,000 clones, roughly 89% seen once. The chain links TRBV2 to TRBJ1-6, with TRBD1 identical over 7 bases. Sequencing was carried out using PBMCs. The receptor was derived from a woman aged 18 to 35 in good health and CMV-seronegative. CDR3: CASSGRGVNNSPLHF. CDR3 sequence (DNA): TGTGCCAGCAGTGGCAGGGGGGTAAATAATTCACCCCTCCACTTT.